Below, 18 T cell receptor beta chains from the same sample are listed, as sequenced in a study of control samples from healthy donors and cancer patients. The assay was immunoSEQ multiplex PCR, and TCRdb's table has in-frame clones only and misses some. Among 80,000 to 100,000 clones listed, just under 95% were seen once. Sample: blood. The receptors here all came from a human donor in good health. The donor label of this sample is uncertain.

The rearrangement joins TRBV7-9 to TRBJ2-1; D is perhaps TRBD2 (6 bases). The CDR3 is made up of 14 amino acids. V lost 5 bases and J 9 bases, leaving 17 bases between the germline ends. Germline assignment: CDR1 SEHNR and CDR2 FQNEAQ (reference sequence). This CDR3 is CASSPRWGESEQFF. CDR3 sequence (DNA): TGTGCCAGCAGCCCGAGATGGGGGGAAAGTGAGCAGTTCTTC.

The gene calls are TRBV19 and TRBJ1-4, with 9 bases identical to TRBD1. Trimming at V came to 6 bases and at J to 8 bases, leaving 4 bases not matched to a gene. CDR1 and CDR2 from the germline V gene are LNHDA and SQIVND (reference sequence). The CDR3 length is 13 residues. The CDR3 DNA reads TGTGCCAGTAGGGGGACAGGGAGCGAAAAACTGTTTTTT. It encodes CASRGTGSEKLFF.

This chain joins TRBV7-8 and TRBJ1-3, with D maybe TRBD1 (5 bases). There are 16 residues in the CDR3. The V end lost 5 bases, the J end lost 4 bases, and 18 bases lay between the germline ends. Per germline, CDR1 SGHVS and CDR2 FQNEAQ. DNA for the CDR3: TGTGCCAGCAGCCCTCTCGGGGGGTCTGGCGGAAACACCATATATTTT. Its protein is CASSPLGGSGGNTIYF.

A few counts support this clone. The chain uses TRBV5-4 and TRBJ2-7; 7 bases are shared with TRBD1. Germline-derived CDR1 and CDR2 are SGHNT and YYREEE (reference sequence). The CDR3 is made up of 14 amino acids. V was pared by 4 bases and J by 5 bases, with 9 bases of the junction left unmatched. CDR3 protein: CASSTRTGMDEQYF. The DNA of the CDR3 is TGTGCCAGCAGCACAAGGACAGGTATGGACGAGCAGTACTTC.

The chain is built from TRBV7-9 and TRBJ1-4, with 10 positions matching TRBD1. Germline V CDR1 and CDR2: SEHNR, FQNEAQ (reference sequence). Trimming removed 3 bases from V and 8 bases from J; junction bases left unmatched: 6. This CDR3 spans 15 amino acids. The CDR3: CASSFSTGGLEKLFF. CDR3 in DNA: TGTGCCAGCAGCTTCTCGACAGGGGGCCTAGAAAAACTGTTTTTT.

The V and J genes are TRBV25-1 and TRBJ2-1, with 10 nucleotides matching TRBD1. The CDR3 is 13 amino acids. The J segment lost 5 bases and the V segment lost 8 bases, leaving 3 bases of the junction unmatched. Germline V gives CDR1 MGHDK, CDR2 SYGVNS. The CDR3 is CASFGTGDNEQFF. CDR3 coding DNA: TGTGCCAGCTTTGGGACAGGGGACAATGAGCAGTTCTTC.

CDR3 DNA: TGTGCCACCAGTGGAAGACTAGCGGGGGGGCGGAGCACAGATACGCAGTATTTT. This codes for CATSGRLAGGRSTDTQYF. V is TRBV24-1 and J is TRBJ2-3, with 14 nucleotides matching TRBD2. There are 18 residues in the CDR3. CDR1 is KGHDR, CDR2 SFDVKD, per germline. The V gene end was trimmed by 5 bases and the J gene end by 0 bases; junction bases not matched to a gene: 6.

The chain joins TRBV5-1 to TRBJ2-5, with 7 bases lining up with TRBD2. The CDR3 length is 16 residues. V lost 0 bases, J lost 2 bases, and 7 bases stayed unmatched. CDR1 and CDR2 from the germline V gene are SGHRS and YFSETQ. The CDR3 nucleotides are TGCGCCAGCAGCTTGGTGGTAGCGGGCCGACAAGAGACCCAGTACTTC. Its translation: CASSLVVAGRQETQYF.

This chain uses TRBV5-1 with TRBJ2-2, with 11 positions matching TRBD2. V shed 1 base, J shed 6 bases, and the junction held 8 bases outside the gene matches. Germline values: CDR1 SGHRS, CDR2 YFSETQ. This CDR3 is 17 amino acids long. The CDR3 DNA is TGCGCCAGCAGCTTGCCCCTCCTAGCGGGGGGTCCCGGGGAGCTGTTTTTT. Its protein is CASSLPLLAGGPGELFF.

The V gene is TRBV7-3, the J gene TRBJ1-1, with TRBD1 matching over 10 bases. The ends lost 4 bases at V and 3 bases at J; junction bases unmatched: 5. The CDR3 consists of 15 residues. CDR1 and CDR2 (germline): SGHTA, FQGTGA. CDR3 sequence reads: CASSYSGTGDTEAFF. The CDR3 DNA reads TGTGCCAGCAGCTACTCCGGGACAGGGGACACTGAAGCTTTCTTT.

This clone was found a few times. The chain recombines TRBV6-2 or TRBV6-3 with TRBJ1-4; tentatively, D is TRBD1 (5 bases). There are 14 residues in the CDR3. The germline V and J ends were trimmed by 6 bases and 6 bases, with 14 bases remaining between them. Germline-derived CDR1 and CDR2 are MNHEY and SVGEGT. CDR3 region: CASSPRGTDEKLFF. In nucleotides, the CDR3 is TGTGCCAGCAGCCCAAGAGGGACGGATGAAAAACTGTTTTTT.

In its sample, this clone was seen once. This chain uses TRBV7-8 with TRBJ1-5; 7 bases are shared with TRBD1. There are 17 residues in the CDR3. CDR1 and CDR2 from the germline V gene are SGHVS and FQNEAQ. V lost 2 bases and J lost 0; bases outside the gene matches: 7. The CDR3 nucleotides read TGTGCCAGCAGCTTACGGCCGGGACAGTCTAGCAATCAGCCCCAGCATTTT. Residues: CASSLRPGQSSNQPQHF.

The chain couples TRBV28 to TRBJ1-2; 8 positions match TRBD1. V was clipped by 9 bases and J by 0 bases; unmatched bases: 9. The length of the CDR3 is 15 residues. Germline V CDR1 and CDR2: MDHEN, SYDVKM. This chain's CDR3 is CASISGQGANYGYTF. The CDR3 nucleotides read TGTGCCAGTATCAGCGGACAGGGTGCTAACTATGGCTACACCTTC.

The J gene is TRBJ1-1, the V gene TRBV18; D perhaps matches TRBD1 (5 bases). V was trimmed by 2 bases and J by 3 bases, leaving 16 bases between them. This CDR3 has 16 amino acids. Germline CDR1 KGHSH, CDR2 LQKENI. The CDR3 coding sequence is TGTGCCAGCTCACCAGCCCGGACAAGTAGGTACACTGAAGCTTTCTTT. Translation gives CASSPARTSRYTEAFF.

The gene calls are TRBV6-5 and TRBJ1-5; D unresolved. V shed 4 bases and J shed 5 bases, with 12 bases lying between them. This CDR3 is built from 14 residues. The germline gives CDR1 MNHEY, CDR2 SVGAGI. The CDR3 sequence is CASSLRGNDQPQHF. Here the CDR3 DNA reads TGTGCCAGCAGTTTACGGGGAAACGATCAGCCCCAGCATTTT.

The rearrangement joins TRBV30 to TRBJ2-3; TRBD1 matches 9 bases. The V and J ends lost 3 bases and 4 bases, in that order; junction bases with no gene match: 5. Looked up from germline, CDR1 is GTSNPN and CDR2 is SVGIG (reference sequence). The CDR3 extends over 14 amino acids. The CDR3 protein is CAWSHGTGSDTQYF. CDR3 coding DNA: TGTGCCTGGAGCCACGGGACAGGGTCAGATACGCAGTATTTT.

V and J are TRBV25-1 and TRBJ1-1, with D unclear. The germline gives CDR1 MGHDK, CDR2 SYGVNS. The CDR3 totals 14 residues. V was cut by 4 bases and J by 0 bases, with 9 bases left in between. This CDR3 reads CASSVSSLNTEAFF. The CDR3 DNA reads TGTGCCAGCAGTGTGAGCAGCTTGAACACTGAAGCTTTCTTT.

The chain employs TRBV11-2 and TRBJ2-5, with unresolved D. The CDR3 covers 14 residues. The V and J ends lost 0 bases and 0 bases respectively, with 5 bases between them. Germline V CDR1 and CDR2: SGHAT, FQNNGV. CDR3 sequence (DNA): TGTGCCAGCAGCTTAGATGAGAACCAAGAGACCCAGTACTTC. Translating gives CASSLDENQETQYF.